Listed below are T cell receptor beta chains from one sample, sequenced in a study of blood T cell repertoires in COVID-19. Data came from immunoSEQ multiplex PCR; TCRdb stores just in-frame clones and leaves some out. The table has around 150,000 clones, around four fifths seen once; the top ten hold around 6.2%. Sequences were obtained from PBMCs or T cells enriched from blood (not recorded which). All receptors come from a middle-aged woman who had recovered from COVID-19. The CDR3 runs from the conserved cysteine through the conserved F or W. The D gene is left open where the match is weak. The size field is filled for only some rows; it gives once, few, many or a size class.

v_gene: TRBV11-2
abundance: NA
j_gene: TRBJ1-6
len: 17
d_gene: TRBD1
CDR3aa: CASSLVGTGSYHSPLHF
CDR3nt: TGTGCCAGCAGCTTAGTAGGGACAGGGTCATATCATTCACCCCTCCACTTT

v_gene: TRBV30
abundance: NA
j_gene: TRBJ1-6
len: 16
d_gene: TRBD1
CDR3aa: CAWSYDRGQVNSPLHF
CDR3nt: TGTGCCTGGAGTTACGACAGGGGCCAGGTTAATTCACCCCTCCACTTT

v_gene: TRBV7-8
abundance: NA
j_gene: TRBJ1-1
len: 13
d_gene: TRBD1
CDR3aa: CASSQGGDTEAFF
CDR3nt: TGTGCCAGCAGCCAGGGGGGGGACACTGAAGCTTTCTTT

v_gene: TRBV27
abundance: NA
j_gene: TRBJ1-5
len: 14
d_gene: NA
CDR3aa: CASGPGQGNQPQHF
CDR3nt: TGTGCCAGCGGGCCAGGGCAGGGCAATCAGCCCCAGCATTTT

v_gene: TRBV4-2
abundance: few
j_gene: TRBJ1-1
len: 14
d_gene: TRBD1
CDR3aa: CASSRWTGGEEAFF
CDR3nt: TGTGCCAGCAGCCGTTGGACAGGGGGCGAGGAAGCTTTCTTT

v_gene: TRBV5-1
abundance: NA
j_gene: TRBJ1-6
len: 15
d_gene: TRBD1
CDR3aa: CASSPEDRLDSPLHF
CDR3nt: TGCGCCAGCAGCCCCGAGGACAGGCTAGATTCACCCCTCCACTTT

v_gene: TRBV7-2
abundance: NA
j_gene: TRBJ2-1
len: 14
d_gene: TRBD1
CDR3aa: CASSPTDRDNEQFF
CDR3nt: TGTGCCAGCAGCCCGACGGACAGGGACAATGAGCAGTTCTTC

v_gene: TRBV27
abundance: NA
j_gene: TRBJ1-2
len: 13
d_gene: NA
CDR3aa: CASSQQGFYGYTF
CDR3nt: TGTGCCAGCAGTCAACAGGGATTCTATGGCTACACCTTC

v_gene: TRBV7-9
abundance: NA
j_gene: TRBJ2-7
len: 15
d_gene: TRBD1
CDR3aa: CASSSPDRGVYEQYF
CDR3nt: TGTGCCAGCAGCTCTCCGGACAGGGGGGTATACGAGCAGTACTTC

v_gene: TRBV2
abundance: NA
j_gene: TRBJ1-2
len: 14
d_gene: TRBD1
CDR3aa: CASSEADRAGGYTF
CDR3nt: TGTGCCAGCAGTGAAGCCGACAGGGCGGGCGGCTACACCTTC

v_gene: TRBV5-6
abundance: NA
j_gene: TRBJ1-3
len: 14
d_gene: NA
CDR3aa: CASSARGLRNTIYF
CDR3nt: TGTGCCAGCAGCGCCAGGGGATTGAGAAACACCATATATTTT

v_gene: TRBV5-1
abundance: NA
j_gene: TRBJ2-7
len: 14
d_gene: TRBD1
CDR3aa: CASSWGQGTYEQYF
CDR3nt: TGCGCCAGCAGCTGGGGACAGGGGACCTACGAGCAGTACTTC

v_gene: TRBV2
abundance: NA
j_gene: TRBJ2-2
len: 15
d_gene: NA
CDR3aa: CASSAGWPNTGELFF
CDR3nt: TGTGCCAGCAGTGCAGGCTGGCCGAACACCGGGGAGCTGTTTTTT

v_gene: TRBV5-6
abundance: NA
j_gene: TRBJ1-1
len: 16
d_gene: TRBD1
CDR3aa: CASSWGTGSSNTEAFF
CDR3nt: TGTGCCAGCAGCTGGGGGACAGGGTCTTCGAACACTGAAGCTTTCTTT

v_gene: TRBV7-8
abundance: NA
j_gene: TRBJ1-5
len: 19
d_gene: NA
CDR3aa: CASSLAPGTTGARDQPQHF
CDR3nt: TGTGCCAGCAGCTTAGCGCCGGGGACGACAGGTGCAAGGGATCAGCCCCAGCATTTT

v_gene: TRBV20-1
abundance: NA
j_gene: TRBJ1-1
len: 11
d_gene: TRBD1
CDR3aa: CSIDRDTEAFF
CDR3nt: TGCAGCATTGACAGGGACACTGAAGCTTTCTTT

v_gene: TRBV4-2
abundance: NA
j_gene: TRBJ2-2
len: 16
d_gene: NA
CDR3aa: CASSPSLGGGTGELFF
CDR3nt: TGTGCCAGCAGCCCCTCGTTGGGGGGTGGCACCGGGGAGCTGTTTTTT

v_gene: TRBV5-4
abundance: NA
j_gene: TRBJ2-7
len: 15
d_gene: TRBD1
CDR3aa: CASSLGGQGNHEQYF
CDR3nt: TGTGCCAGCAGCCTAGGAGGACAGGGAAATCACGAGCAGTACTTC

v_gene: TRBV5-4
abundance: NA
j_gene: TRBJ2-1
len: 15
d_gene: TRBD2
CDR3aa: CASSFGTNSYNEQFF
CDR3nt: TGTGCCAGCAGCTTCGGGACTAACTCCTACAATGAGCAGTTCTTC

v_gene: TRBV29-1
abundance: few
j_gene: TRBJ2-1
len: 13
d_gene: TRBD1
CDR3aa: CSVVQGAAGEQFF
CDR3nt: TGCAGCGTTGTGCAGGGGGCTGCGGGTGAGCAGTTCTTC

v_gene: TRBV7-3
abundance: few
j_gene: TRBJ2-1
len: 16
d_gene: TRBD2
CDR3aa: CASSSLAGDSYNEQFF
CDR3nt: TGTGCCAGCAGCTCCCTAGCGGGGGACTCCTACAATGAGCAGTTCTTC

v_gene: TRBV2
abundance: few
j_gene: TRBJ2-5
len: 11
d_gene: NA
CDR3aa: CASSFIETQYF
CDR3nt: TGTGCCAGCAGTTTTATAGAGACCCAGTACTTC

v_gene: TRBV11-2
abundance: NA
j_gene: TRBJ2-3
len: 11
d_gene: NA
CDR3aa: CASSRRDTQYF
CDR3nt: TGTGCCAGCAGCCGTAGAGATACGCAGTATTTT

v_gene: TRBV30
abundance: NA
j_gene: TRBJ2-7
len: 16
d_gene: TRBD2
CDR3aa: CAWGPGLAGVTYEQYF
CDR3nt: TGTGCCTGGGGACCGGGACTAGCGGGGGTTACCTACGAGCAGTACTTC

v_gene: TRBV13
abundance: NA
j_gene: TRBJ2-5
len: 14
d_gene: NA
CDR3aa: CASSSPGNQETQYF
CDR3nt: TGTGCCAGCAGCTCGCCAGGCAACCAAGAGACCCAGTACTTC

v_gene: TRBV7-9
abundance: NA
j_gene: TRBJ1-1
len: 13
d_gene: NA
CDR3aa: CASSHRGDTEAFF
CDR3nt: TGTGCCAGCAGCCACCGGGGGGACACTGAAGCTTTCTTT

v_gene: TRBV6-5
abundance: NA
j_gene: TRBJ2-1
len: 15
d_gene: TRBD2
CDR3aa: CASGFLGLEANEQFF
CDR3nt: TGTGCCAGCGGGTTCCTGGGACTAGAAGCCAATGAGCAGTTCTTC

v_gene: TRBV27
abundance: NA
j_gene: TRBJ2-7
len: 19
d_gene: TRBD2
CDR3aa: CASTASSGTSARFSYEQYF
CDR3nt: TGTGCCAGCACCGCCTCGTCCGGGACTAGCGCCCGTTTCTCCTACGAGCAGTACTTC

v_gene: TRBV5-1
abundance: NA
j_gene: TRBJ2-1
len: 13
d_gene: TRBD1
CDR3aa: CASSSTGDTSQFF
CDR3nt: TGCGCCAGCAGCTCTACAGGGGACACTTCTCAGTTCTTC

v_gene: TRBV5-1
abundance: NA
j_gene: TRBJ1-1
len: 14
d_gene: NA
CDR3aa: CASRSGLANTEAFF
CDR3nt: TGCGCCAGCAGATCCGGACTGGCGAACACTGAAGCTTTCTTT

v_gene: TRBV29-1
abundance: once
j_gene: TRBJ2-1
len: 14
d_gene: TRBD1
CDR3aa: CSVERGQGASEQFF
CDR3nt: TGCAGCGTTGAGCGGGGACAGGGGGCAAGTGAGCAGTTCTTC

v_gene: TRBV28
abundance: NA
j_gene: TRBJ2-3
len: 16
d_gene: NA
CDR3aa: CASSDLPGRGSDTQYF
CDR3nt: TGTGCCAGCAGCGACCTTCCCGGCAGGGGATCAGATACGCAGTATTTT

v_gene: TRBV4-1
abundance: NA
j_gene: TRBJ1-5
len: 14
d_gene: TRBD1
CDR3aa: CASSSGTGNQPQHF
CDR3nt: TGCGCCAGCAGCTCCGGGACAGGGAATCAGCCCCAGCATTTT

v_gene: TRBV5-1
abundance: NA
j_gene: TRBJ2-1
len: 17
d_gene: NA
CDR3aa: CASSLGTQAFSYNEQFF
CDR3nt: TGCGCCAGCAGCCTTGGGACACAAGCTTTCTCCTACAATGAGCAGTTCTTC

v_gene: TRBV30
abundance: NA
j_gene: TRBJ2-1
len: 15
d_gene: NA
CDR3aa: CAWSGGFESNNEQFF
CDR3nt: TGTGCCTGGAGTGGCGGGTTCGAATCGAACAATGAGCAGTTCTTC

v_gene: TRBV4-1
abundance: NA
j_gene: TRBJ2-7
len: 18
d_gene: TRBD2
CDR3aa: CASSQEVQREGPSYEQYF
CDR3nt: TGCGCCAGCAGCCAAGAAGTACAGCGGGAGGGTCCTTCCTACGAGCAGTACTTC

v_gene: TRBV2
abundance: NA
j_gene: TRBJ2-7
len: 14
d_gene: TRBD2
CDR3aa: CASRLGLGGDEQYF
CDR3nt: TGTGCCAGCAGGCTAGGACTAGGCGGCGACGAGCAGTACTTC